A single sample is the source of the 17 T cell receptor beta chains below, sequenced in a study of Tregs in tolerant kidney transplant recipients. Mixed chimerism was transient after nonmyeloablative marrow transplants from related graft donors. Assay used: immunoSEQ multiplex PCR; TCRdb lists only in-frame clones, some missing. The table records 45,000 to 55,000 clones, approximately 90% of them present only once. Sequenced here: CD8+ T cells from blood (PBMCs), sampled 24 months after the transplant. All receptors derive from a human patient who received a combined kidney and bone marrow transplant. The graft donor may have contributed some T cells.

The chain carries TRBV9 and TRBJ2-4; 12 nucleotides align to TRBD2. The V and J ends lost 2 bases and 5 bases, in that order; junction bases with no gene match: 11. The CDR3 is 18 residues long. CDR1 is SGDLS and CDR2 is YYNGEE in the germline V gene. This CDR3 is CASSVSRTSGDSENIQYF. CDR3 in DNA: TGTGCCAGCAGCGTGAGCCGGACTAGCGGGGATTCTGAAAACATTCAGTACTTC.

This clone is a singleton in its sample. The rearrangement links TRBV9 to TRBJ1-1; D remains unclear. Germline V gene sequence: CDR1 SGDLS, CDR2 YYNGEE. V was cut by 3 bases and J by 1 base, with 10 bases left in between. This CDR3 has 14 residues. DNA for the CDR3: TGTGCCAGCAGCGATGACTTCTCGAACACTGAAGCTTTCTTT. Translating it yields CASSDDFSNTEAFF.

The rearrangement links TRBV11-3 to TRBJ1-1, with TRBD1 identical over 9 bases. CDR1 SGHNT and CDR2 YENEEA come from the germline V gene. The CDR3 loop spans 15 amino acids. The V segment lost 2 bases and the J segment 6 bases; nucleotides outside the gene matches: 7. CDR3 amino acids: CASSLKTGGFPEAFF. The CDR3 DNA is TGTGCCAGCAGCTTAAAGACAGGGGGATTCCCTGAAGCTTTCTTT.

V usage is TRBV2 and J usage is TRBJ2-7; 7 nucleotides agree with TRBD2. The CDR3 length is 14 residues. Per the germline V gene, CDR1 is SNHLY and CDR2 is FYNNEI. With 1 base clipped from V and 0 bases from J, the junction kept 0 bases outside the gene matches. CDR3: CASSEGGSSYEQYF. The DNA for the CDR3 is TGTGCCAGCAGTGAAGGCGGGAGCTCCTACGAGCAGTACTTC.

The V call is TRBV10-3, the J call TRBJ2-2; TRBD1 is a possible D gene (5 bases). V lost 8 bases and J 0 bases, leaving 7 bases between the germline ends. Germline values: CDR1 ENHRY, CDR2 SYGVKD. The CDR3 runs 13 residues. CDR3 coding DNA: TGTGCCATCGGGGCAACGAACACCGGGGAGCTGTTTTTT. Residues: CAIGATNTGELFF.

Notes on this clone: One junction end does not reproduce the germline sequence, and a read error may be involved. The chain employs TRBV7-8 and TRBJ1-5; unclear D gene. Germline V gene sequence: CDR1 SGHVS, CDR2 FQNEAQ. The CDR3 has 15 amino acids. CDR3: CASTLSSVSNQPQHF. DNA of the CDR3: TGTGCCAGCACCTTATCGTCCGTCAGCAATCAGCCCCAGCATTTT.

In this sample, this clone turned up a few times. The CDR3 bases are TGTGCCAGCAGAAGTGACAGGGGAAGGATCGCTGAAGCTTTCTTT. It specifies CASRSDRGRIAEAFF. This rearrangement joins TRBV6-1 to TRBJ1-1; TRBD1 matches 8 bases. V shed 6 bases, J shed 6 bases, and the junction held 12 bases outside the gene matches. This CDR3 region has 15 residues. Per the germline V gene, CDR1 is MNHNS and CDR2 is SASEGT.

The chain uses TRBV2 and TRBJ1-2, with 8 positions matching TRBD1. With V trimmed by 1 base and J by 4 bases, 5 bases remained unmatched. The CDR3 sequence is 15 residues long. The germline CDR1 and CDR2 sequences are SNHLY and FYNNEI. The CDR3 is CASSEGGQGAYGYTF. Written as DNA, the CDR3 is TGTGCCAGCAGTGAAGGAGGACAGGGAGCCTATGGCTACACCTTC.

Only a few counts were recorded for this clone. J is TRBJ1-1 and V is TRBV14, with unresolved D. The CDR3 is 12 amino acids. Trimming pared 0 bases from V and 8 bases from J, leaving 7 bases between. Looked up from germline, CDR1 is SGHDN and CDR2 is FVKESK. CDR3 loop: CASSQEFREAFF. DNA of the CDR3: TGTGCCAGCAGCCAAGAGTTCAGAGAAGCTTTCTTT. The full variable domain, in which reference TRBV14 and TRBJ1-1 provide the parts outside the CDR3, is EAGVTQFPSHSVIEKGQTVTLRCDPISGHDNLYWYRRVMGKEIKFLLHFVKESKQDESGMPNNRFLAERTGGTYSTLKVQPAELEDSGVYFCASSQEFREAFFGQGTRLTVV.

In its sample, this clone was seen once. The chain recombines TRBV12-2 with TRBJ2-7; TRBD1 is the table's D call, not checked against the DNA. TRBV12-2 is deemed a pseudogene. The CDR3 has 16 residues. The CDR3 coding sequence is TGTGCAAGTCGCTTAGCGTATTGGACAGGGTTAGACGAGCAGTACTTC. This sequence encodes CASRLAYWTGLDEQYF.

The chain carries TRBV4-1 and TRBJ2-1; 9 nucleotides agree with TRBD1. Germline CDR1 and CDR2: MGHRA and YSYEKL. V shed 1 base, J shed 5 bases, and the junction held 9 bases outside the gene matches. The CDR3 totals 17 residues. The CDR3 spells CASSQAPGTGKNNEQFF. The CDR3 DNA is TGCGCCAGCAGCCAAGCCCCCGGGACAGGGAAAAACAATGAGCAGTTCTTC.

The chain joins TRBV2 to TRBJ2-1; 13 bases match TRBD2. The CDR3 extends over 15 amino acids. CDR1 is SNHLY and CDR2 is FYNNEI in the germline V gene. J lost 6 bases, V lost 7 bases, and 6 bases had no gene match. CDR3 nucleotides: TGTGCCAGCAAGACCTGGACTAGCGGGGGCAATGAGCAGTTCTTC. This encodes CASKTWTSGGNEQFF. Combining the CDR3 with reference TRBV2 and TRBJ2-1 gives the whole variable domain EPEVTQTPSHQVTQMGQEVILRCVPISNHLYFYWYRQILGQKVEFLVSFYNNEISEKSEIFDDQFSVERPDGSNFTLKIRSTKLEDSAMYFCASKTWTSGGNEQFFGPGTRLTVL.

In its sample, this clone was seen once. The junction departs from germline at one end; a sequencing error may be responsible. The same CDR3 is also encoded by other DNA sequences in this sample. The genes are TRBV7-7 and TRBJ1-6, with 7 bases that match TRBD1. CDR1 SSHAT and CDR2 FNYEAQ come from the germline V gene (reference sequence). This CDR3 is 15 amino acids long. Here the CDR3 DNA reads TGTGCCAGCAGCCCCGGGACAGAGGATAATTCCCCCCTCCACTTT. Residues: CASSPGTEDNSPLHF.

The CDR3 DNA follows: TGTGCCAGCAGCTTTGGGACCGGGACAGATAACTATGGCTACACCTTC. Translating it yields CASSFGTGTDNYGYTF. This chain joins TRBV5-6 and TRBJ1-2; 7 bases line up with TRBD1. The trim removed 2 bases at V and 1 base at J, leaving 8 bases unmatched. The CDR3 covers 16 residues. In germline, CDR1 is SGHDT, CDR2 YYEEEE. Drawing the rest from reference TRBV5-6 and TRBJ1-2, the complete variable domain is DAGVTQSPTHLIKTRGQQVTLRCSPKSGHDTVSWYQQALGQGPQFIFQYYEEEERQRGNFPDRFSGHQFPNYSSELNVNALLLGDSALYLCASSFGTGTDNYGYTFGSGTRLTVV.

This clone was found many times. CDR3 DNA sequence: TGTGCCAGCAGCGAGGGGCGGCGGGGGGACTTCGAGCAGTACTTC. Translation: CASSEGRRGDFEQYF. The chain employs TRBV7-9 and TRBJ2-7; 8 nucleotides agree with TRBD2. The V segment lost 5 bases and the J segment 6 bases; nucleotides outside the gene matches: 12. The CDR3 extends over 15 amino acids. Germline V gives CDR1 SEHNR, CDR2 FQNEAQ (reference sequence).

V and J are TRBV7-3 and TRBJ2-1; D is unresolved. Trimming shortened V by 5 bases and J by 9 bases, and 14 bases separated the two germline ends. Germline lookup yields CDR1 SGHTA and CDR2 FQGTGA. The CDR3 totals 13 residues. CDR3 in amino acids: CASSPLGMGEQFF. The CDR3 nucleotides read TGTGCCAGCAGCCCCCTAGGTATGGGTGAGCAGTTCTTC.

This chain uses TRBV5-8 with TRBJ1-5; possibly TRBD1 for D (5 bases). CDR3 length equals 17 residues. The V end lost 5 bases, the J end lost 0 bases, and 18 bases lay between the germline ends. CDR1 and CDR2 (germline): SGHTS, YDEGEE. The CDR3 DNA sequence: TGTGCCAGCAGGCATACTAAAGACAGTTATAGCAATCAGCCCCAGCATTTT. Translating gives CASRHTKDSYSNQPQHF.